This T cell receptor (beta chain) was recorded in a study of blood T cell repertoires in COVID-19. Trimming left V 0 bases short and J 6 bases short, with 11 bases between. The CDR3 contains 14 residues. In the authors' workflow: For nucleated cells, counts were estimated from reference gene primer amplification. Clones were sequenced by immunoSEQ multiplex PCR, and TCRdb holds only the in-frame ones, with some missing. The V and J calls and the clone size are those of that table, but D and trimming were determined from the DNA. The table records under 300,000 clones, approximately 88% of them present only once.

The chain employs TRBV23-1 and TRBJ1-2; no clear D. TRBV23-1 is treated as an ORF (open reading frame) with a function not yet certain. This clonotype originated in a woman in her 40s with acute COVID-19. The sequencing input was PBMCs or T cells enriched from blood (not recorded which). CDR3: CASSQSKRSHGYTF. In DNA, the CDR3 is TGCGCCAGCAGTCAATCTAAGAGGAGTCATGGCTACACCTTC.